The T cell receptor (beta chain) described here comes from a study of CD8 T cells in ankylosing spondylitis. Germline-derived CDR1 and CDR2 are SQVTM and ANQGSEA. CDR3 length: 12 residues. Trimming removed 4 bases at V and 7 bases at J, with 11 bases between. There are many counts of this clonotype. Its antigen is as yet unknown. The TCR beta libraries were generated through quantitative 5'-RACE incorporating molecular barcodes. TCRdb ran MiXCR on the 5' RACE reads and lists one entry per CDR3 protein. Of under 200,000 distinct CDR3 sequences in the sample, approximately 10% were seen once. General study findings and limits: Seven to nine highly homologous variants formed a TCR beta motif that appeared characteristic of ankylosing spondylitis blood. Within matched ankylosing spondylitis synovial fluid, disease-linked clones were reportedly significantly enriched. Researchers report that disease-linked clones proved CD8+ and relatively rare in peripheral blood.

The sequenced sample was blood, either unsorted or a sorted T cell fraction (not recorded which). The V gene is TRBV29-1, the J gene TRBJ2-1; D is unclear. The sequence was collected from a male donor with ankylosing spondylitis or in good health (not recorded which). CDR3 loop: CSVGDPANEQFF. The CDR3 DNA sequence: TGCAGCGTTGGCGACCCGGCGAATGAGCAGTTCTTC.